These T cell receptor beta chains were read from a single sample in a study of T cell repertoires in cytomegalovirus infection. One entry per CDR3 protein results from TCRdb running MiXCR on the reads. The sample has about 400,000 distinct CDR3 sequences; 15% to 20% are singletons. What was sequenced was PBMCs. Source of these receptors: a human donor in good health (CMV status not recorded). Some clones in this sample may be carry-over from other donors' samples. CDR3s include the opening cysteine and the closing phenylalanine or tryptophan. A D gene is named only where the DNA matches it firmly. Size is stated for part of the rows, as once, few or many counts, or as a class when the clone is expanded.

J,V,D,size,CDR3,DNA
TRBJ2-7,TRBV15,TRBD2,.,CATSRDRGLAGGFYEQYF,TGTGCCACCAGCAGAGATCGTGGACTAGCGGGAGGATTCTACGAGCAGTACTTC
TRBJ1-2,TRBV28,.,.,CASSFLFGSGGKGYTF,TGTGCCAGCAGCTTTTTATTCGGTTCTGGGGGTAAAGGCTACACCTTC
TRBJ2-3,TRBV4-3,.,.,CASSQDLRTDTQYF,TGCGCCAGCAGCCAAGATCTCAGAACAGATACGCAGTATTTT
TRBJ2-3,TRBV19,.,few,CASRRDGSTDTQYF,TGTGCCAGTAGGCGGGACGGAAGCACAGATACGCAGTATTTT
TRBJ2-7,TRBV19,.,.,CASSPRTGKFYEQYF,TGTGCCAGTAGTCCACGGACTGGGAAGTTCTACGAGCAGTACTTC
TRBJ2-5,TRBV20-1,.,many,CSAKIGYETQYF,TGCAGTGCAAAAATCGGGTACGAGACCCAGTACTTC
TRBJ1-5,TRBV19,TRBD1,.,CASRPGQGGNQPQHF,TGTGCCAGTAGGCCGGGACAGGGAGGCAATCAGCCCCAGCATTTT
TRBJ2-3,TRBV7-6,TRBD2,many,CASSLEASGGENTQYF,TGTGCCAGCAGCTTAGAGGCTAGCGGGGGGGAAAATACGCAGTATTTT
TRBJ1-1,TRBV6-8,.,few,CASSYSNRVAEAFF,TGTGCCAGCAGTTACTCGAACAGGGTGGCTGAAGCTTTCTTT
TRBJ2-1,TRBV7-2,.,many,CASSLTRGQGLYNEQFF,TGTGCCAGCAGCTTAACGCGCGGACAAGGATTATACAATGAGCAGTTCTTC
TRBJ2-3,TRBV7-8,.,many,CASSLERRGDPADTQYF,TGTGCCAGCAGCTTAGAAAGGAGAGGGGATCCGGCAGATACGCAGTATTTT
TRBJ2-3,TRBV10-3,TRBD2,.,CAISGGGAGADTQNF,TGTGCCATCAGTGGGGGAGGGGCCGGCGCAGATACGCAGAATTTT
TRBJ1-1,TRBV6-6,.,once,CASSYGRGPTEAFF,TGTGCCAGCAGTTACGGTCGGGGGCCCACTGAAGCTTTCTTT
TRBJ2-5,TRBV7-2,.,many,CASSLRGGETQYF,TGTGCCAGCAGCTTAAGGGGGGGAGAGACCCAGTACTTC
TRBJ2-2,TRBV12-3/TRBV12-4,.,many,CASSADDTGELFF,TGTGCCAGCAGTGCTGATGACACCGGGGAGCTGTTTTTT
TRBJ2-1,TRBV7-2,TRBD1,.,CASSLGAGTGTWFF,TGTGCCAGCAGCTTAGGGGCCGGGACAGGGACTTGGTTCTTC
TRBJ2-1,TRBV12-3/TRBV12-4,TRBD2,few,CASSLASGLAAYNEQFF,TGTGCCAGCAGTTTAGCGTCTGGGCTAGCGGCCTACAATGAGCAGTTCTTC
TRBJ2-5,TRBV10-3,TRBD1,few,CAIGTGGLETQYF,TGTGCCATAGGGACAGGGGGCTTAGAGACCCAGTACTTC
TRBJ1-1,TRBV18,.,few,CASSPRQPNEAFF,TGTGCCAGCTCACCACGACAGCCTAATGAAGCTTTCTTT
TRBJ2-7,TRBV7-9,TRBD2,many,CASSPGLAANSYEQYF,TGTGCCAGCAGCCCGGGACTAGCGGCGAACTCCTACGAGCAGTACTTC
TRBJ1-2,TRBV5-1,.,.,CASSLFSGVNYGYTF,TGCGCCAGCAGCTTGTTTTCAGGCGTTAACTATGGCTACACCTTC
TRBJ1-2,TRBV5-4,.,.,CASRNTPPVAVTNYGYTF,TGTGCCAGCAGAAACACACCCCCGGTCGCAGTTACTAACTATGGCTACACCTTC
TRBJ2-3,TRBV7-6,.,.,CASSAGWAVTDTQYF,TGTGCCAGCAGCGCTGGGTGGGCAGTGACAGATACGCAGTATTTT
TRBJ1-3,TRBV12-3/TRBV12-4,.,few,CASSSHRAGNTIYF,TGTGCCAGCAGTTCGCACAGGGCTGGAAACACCATATATTTT
TRBJ2-3,TRBV12-3/TRBV12-4,.,.,CASSLEHTQYF,TGTGCCAGCAGTTTGGAGCATACGCAGTATTTT
TRBJ2-7,TRBV7-8,.,many,CASSLGDRSYEQYF,TGTGCCAGCAGCTTAGGGGACCGCTCCTACGAGCAGTACTTC
TRBJ1-1,TRBV11-2,TRBD1,.,CASSLAFRTGNTEAFF,TGTGCCAGCAGCTTAGCATTTCGGACAGGGAACACTGAAGCTTTCTTT
TRBJ2-1,TRBV7-9,.,many,CASSPGPYNEQFF,TGTGCCAGCAGCCCCGGGCCCTACAATGAGCAGTTCTTC
TRBJ1-2,TRBV10-2,TRBD1,.,CASSGATGKYGYTF,TGCGCCAGCAGTGGGGCGACAGGGAAGTATGGCTACACCTTC
TRBJ2-1,TRBV4-3,.,many,CASSQGPMGNEQFF,TGCGCCAGCAGCCAAGGCCCCATGGGGAATGAGCAGTTCTTC
TRBJ1-6,TRBV12-3/TRBV12-4,.,many,CASSEQGNSPLHF,TGTGCCAGCAGCGAGCAAGGAAATTCACCCCTCCACTTT
TRBJ1-6,TRBV12-3/TRBV12-4,.,few,CASSRRWDSPLHF,TGTGCCAGCAGCCGCCGGTGGGATTCACCCCTCCACTTT
TRBJ2-3,TRBV5-4,TRBD2,.,CASSFGLAASADTQYF,TGTGCCAGCAGCTTCGGACTAGCGGCATCCGCGGATACGCAGTATTTT
TRBJ2-5,TRBV5-5,.,.,CASSLKAERQETQYF,TGTGCCAGCAGCTTGAAGGCTGAGCGGCAAGAGACCCAGTACTTC
TRBJ2-7,TRBV28,TRBD2,.,CASRSAGPSYEQYF,TGTGCCAGCAGGTCAGCGGGGCCCTCCTACGAGCAGTACTTC
TRBJ1-2,TRBV7-2,TRBD1,many,CASSPGQGDGYGYTF,TGTGCCAGCAGCCCTGGACAGGGAGACGGCTATGGCTACACCTTC
TRBJ2-2,TRBV7-2,.,many,CASSLVENTGELFF,TGTGCCAGCAGCTTAGTAGAGAACACCGGGGAGCTGTTTTTT
TRBJ2-2,TRBV7-2,.,many,CASSLGPGDTGELFF,TGTGCCAGCAGCTTGGGGCCTGGTGACACCGGGGAGCTGTTTTTT
TRBJ1-2,TRBV11-2,.,.,CASSLRASGGYTF,TGTGCCAGCAGCTTGAGGGCAAGCGGTGGCTACACCTTC